This T cell receptor (beta chain) was retrieved from a study of T cell changes during pregnancy in multiple sclerosis. TCRdb keeps only in-frame clones here, not all; method: immunoSEQ multiplex PCR. The repertoire holds 36,000 or so clones, with more than 75% as singletons. With 0 bases clipped from V and 6 bases from J, the junction kept 6 bases outside the gene matches. The length of the CDR3 is 15 residues. The germline V gene has CDR1 SGHDT and CDR2 YYEEEE. This specimen was CD4+ T cells from peripheral blood mononuclear cells, taken in the first trimester of pregnancy. This chain connects TRBV5-6 to TRBJ2-1, with 7 positions matching TRBD1. This clonotype was sampled from a female donor with multiple sclerosis, enrolled in a pregnancy study. The CDR3 region has the DNA TGTGCCAGCAGCTTGGCCGGTACAGGGGTCAATGAGCAGTTCTTC. Translated, it gives CASSLAGTGVNEQFF.